A single TCR beta chain is shown here with its context. Its antigen is unknown. These data belong to a study of cytomegalovirus exposure and HLA in healthy donors. Study-level results: Most TCR sequences showed up rarely, but some public TCRs showed up in many donors. Researchers counted 150 to 200 TCR beta chains as cytomegalovirus-associated. A later analysis found first-cohort TCR clusters tended to co-occur in the approximately 110 validation repertoires.

Sequenced by immunoSEQ multiplex PCR; TCRdb stores in-frame clones only, minus some. The data hold 100,000 to 120,000 clones, with around 87% observed a single time. The sequenced sample was PBMCs. This TCR came from a woman aged 25 to 45 in good health and CMV-seropositive.

The CDR3 protein is CASSAGQNYEQYF. CDR3 DNA: TGTGCCAGTAGCGCTGGACAGAACTACGAGCAGTACTTC. The V call is TRBV19, the J call TRBJ2-7, with D possibly matching TRBD1 (6 bases). Trimming removed 6 bases from V and 3 bases from J, with 12 bases in between. This CDR3 comprises 13 residues. Per germline, CDR1 LNHDA and CDR2 SQIVND (reference sequence).